Below, 20 T cell receptor beta chains from the same sample are listed, as sequenced in a study of early T cells in non-severe SARS-CoV-2 infection. TCRdb recomputed calls from the 5' RACE reads with MiXCR, one row per CDR3 protein. The table has roughly 83,000 distinct CDR3 sequences, 10% seen once. The sample here was whole blood, taken at baseline. Receptors originate from an adult who was a healthcare worker with PCR-confirmed SARS-CoV-2 infection or an uninfected control (not recorded which).

V gene TRBV7-2 combines with J gene TRBJ2-3; D could derive from TRBD1 or TRBD2 (5 bases each). Germline CDR1 reads SGHTA; CDR2 reads FQGNSA. The CDR3 has 13 residues. Deletions cut 4 bases from V and 6 bases from J, with 11 bases between. The CDR3 DNA follows: TGTGCCAGCAGCTCCCGAGGGGCTGATACGCAGTATTTT. Translated: CASSSRGADTQYF.

This clonotype has at least ten counts. V is TRBV11-1 and J is TRBJ1-1; a possible D gene is TRBD1 (5 bases). Germline V gene lookup returns CDR1 SGHAT and CDR2 FQDESV (reference sequence). The CDR3 loop spans 13 amino acids. V was pared by 5 bases and J by 3 bases, with 10 bases between. In DNA, the CDR3 is TGTGCCAGCAGCGGGGACCGATACACTGAAGCTTTCTTT. It codes for CASSGDRYTEAFF. Using reference TRBV11-1 and TRBJ1-1 for the parts outside the CDR3, the full variable domain is EAEVAQSPRYKITEKSQAVAFWCDPISGHATLYWYRQILGQGPELLVQFQDESVVDDSQLPKDRFSAERLKGVDSTLKIQPAELGDSAMYLCASSGDRYTEAFFGQGTRLTVV.

This clonotype appeared a few times. This rearrangement joins TRBV7-6 to TRBJ1-4, with a tentative D call TRBD1 (6 bases). CDR3 length: 15 amino acids. The germline gives CDR1 SGHVS, CDR2 FNYEAQ. Deletions cut 7 bases from V and 8 bases from J, with 20 bases between. The CDR3 DNA reads TGTGCCAGCACCCTGGCAACAGGGAGAGACGAAAAACTGTTTTTT. Translation: CASTLATGRDEKLFF.

In this sample, this clonotype turned up a few times. The chain carries TRBV12-3 or TRBV12-4 and TRBJ2-2; D is possibly TRBD2 (5 bases). This CDR3 comprises 13 residues. Trimming left V 7 bases short and J 5 bases short, with 11 bases between. The CDR3 sequence: CASTIPGTGELFF. As DNA, the CDR3 is TGTGCCAGCACCATACCGGGGACCGGGGAGCTGTTTTTT.

The chain is built from TRBV20-1 and TRBJ2-3; TRBD1 might be the D (6 bases). V was clipped by 5 bases and J by 2 bases, with 11 bases between them. The germline V gene has CDR1 DFQATT and CDR2 SNEGSKA (reference sequence). The CDR3 sequence is 13 residues long. The CDR3 protein is CSALGQTTDTQYF. DNA for the CDR3: TGCAGTGCTCTCGGACAGACCACAGATACGCAGTATTTT.

In its sample, this clonotype was seen many times. V usage is TRBV12-3 or TRBV12-4 and J usage is TRBJ2-2; no clear D. With 6 bases removed from V and 6 bases from J, the gap between germline ends came to 5 bases. There are 11 residues in the CDR3. The CDR3 DNA reads TGTGCCAGCAGAAACCCCGGGGAGCTGTTTTTT. Amino acid sequence: CASRNPGELFF.

The chain is built from TRBV4-1 and TRBJ2-1, with D hard to call. Germline lookup yields CDR1 MGHRA and CDR2 YSYEKL. This CDR3 is 15 amino acids long. The V and J ends lost 0 bases and 4 bases respectively, with 10 bases between them. CDR3 sequence reads: CASSQDPLEYNEQFF. DNA of the CDR3: TGCGCCAGCAGCCAAGATCCGCTAGAATACAATGAGCAGTTCTTC.

The chain links TRBV7-2 to TRBJ2-7; unclear D gene. The V end was cut by 5 bases, the J end by 4 bases, with 12 bases between. CDR3 length: 13 amino acids. CDR1 is SGHTA, CDR2 FQGNSA, per germline. CDR3 amino acids: CASSGPTRYEQYF. The CDR3 DNA reads TGTGCCAGCAGCGGCCCGACACGTTACGAGCAGTACTTC.

The rearrangement links TRBV4-2 to TRBJ2-3; D is unclear. V was shortened by 3 bases and J by 3 bases, with 7 bases between the two germline ends. CDR3 length: 13 residues. CDR1 and CDR2 from the germline V gene are LGHNA and YNFKEQ. The CDR3 DNA follows: TGTGCCAGCAGCCAGATTATTACAGATACGCAGTATTTT. Its translation: CASSQIITDTQYF.

This clonotype was observed at least ten times. The V and J genes are TRBV7-2 and TRBJ2-3; D may match TRBD1 or TRBD2 (5 bases each). The germline CDR1 and CDR2 sequences are SGHTA and FQGNSA. This CDR3 has 14 amino acids. Between the trimmed V and J ends, which lost 5 bases and 6 bases, there was a span of 15 bases. Written as DNA, the CDR3 is TGTGCCAGCAGCCTATCTAGGGGAGCCGATACGCAGTATTTT. Translated: CASSLSRGADTQYF. Drawing the rest from reference TRBV7-2 and TRBJ2-3, the complete variable domain is GAGVSQSPSNKVTEKGKDVELRCDPISGHTALYWYRQSLGQGLEFLIYFQGNSAPDKSGLPSDRFSAERTGGSVSTLTIQRTQQEDSAVYLCASSLSRGADTQYFGPGTRLTVL.

The rearrangement links TRBV30 to TRBJ1-4; D is unclear. V lost 2 bases and J 3 bases, leaving 7 bases between the germline ends. This CDR3 is 13 amino acids long. Germline CDR1 GTSNPN, CDR2 SVGIG (reference sequence). CDR3 in DNA: TGTGCCTGGAGTAGGCGGTCTAATGAAAAACTGTTTTTT. Its translation: CAWSRRSNEKLFF.

This clonotype was observed a few times. The V and J genes are TRBV5-4 and TRBJ1-2; D gene unclear. The V gene lost 0 bases and the J gene lost 0 bases, with 15 bases spanning the gap. CDR3 length: 17 residues. CDR1 SGHNT and CDR2 YYREEE come from the germline V gene (reference sequence). CDR3 sequence: CASSLELTATPNYGYTF. Written as DNA, the CDR3 is TGTGCCAGCAGCTTGGAGTTGACGGCAACCCCTAACTATGGCTACACCTTC. Supplemented by reference TRBV5-4 and TRBJ1-2, the full variable domain reads ETGVTQSPTHLIKTRGQQVTLRCSSQSGHNTVSWYQQALGQGPQFIFQYYREEENGRGNFPPRFSGLQFPNYSSELNVNALELDDSALYLCASSLELTATPNYGYTFGSGTRLTVV.

The V call is TRBV7-2, the J call TRBJ2-7; TRBD2 matches at 11 bases. The CDR3 loop spans 15 amino acids. Germline trimming cut 2 bases from V and 4 bases from J; bases unmatched to any gene: 4. Per the germline V gene, CDR1 is SGHTA and CDR2 is FQGNSA. The CDR3 nucleotides read TGTGCCAGCAGCTTAATGGGACTAGCGGAATACGAGCAGTACTTC. Amino acid sequence: CASSLMGLAEYEQYF.

Ten or more counts support this clonotype. The chain employs TRBV18 and TRBJ1-5; D is ambiguous. Germline V gives CDR1 KGHSH, CDR2 LQKENI. With 1 base removed from V and 4 bases from J, the gap between germline ends came to 8 bases. The length of the CDR3 is 14 residues. CDR3 bases: TGTGCCAGCTCACCACTTGAGGGAAATCAGCCCCAGCATTTT. It encodes CASSPLEGNQPQHF.

The genes are TRBV5-1 and TRBJ1-5; weak D call: TRBD1 (5 bases). Trimming took 0 bases from V and 3 from J, leaving 10 bases between them. Germline assignment: CDR1 SGHRS and CDR2 YFSETQ. This CDR3 comprises 15 residues. CDR3 DNA sequence: TGCGCCAGCAGCTTGGATTGGGGGGACAATCAGCCCCAGCATTTT. This sequence encodes CASSLDWGDNQPQHF.

This clonotype was picked up a small number of times. The V call is TRBV12-3 or TRBV12-4, the J call TRBJ1-5; D not certain. V was pared by 5 bases and J by 1 base, with 6 bases between. The CDR3 is 13 residues long. The CDR3 is CASSDMSNQPQHF. The CDR3 DNA reads TGTGCCAGCAGTGACATGAGCAATCAGCCCCAGCATTTT.

The chain links TRBV4-1 to TRBJ2-1, with 7 positions matching TRBD2. This CDR3 is 17 amino acids long. Germline V lookup: CDR1 MGHRA, CDR2 YSYEKL. V was pared by 1 base and J by 9 bases, with 15 bases of the junction left unmatched. CDR3 sequence (DNA): TGCGCCAGCAGCCAAGGAGTCGGAGGGAGGGCCCGGATTGAGCAGTTCTTC. Its translation is CASSQGVGGRARIEQFF.

This chain connects TRBV7-9 to TRBJ2-1, with a possible D match to TRBD2 (6 bases). Trimming shortened V by 1 base and J by 2 bases, and 15 bases separated the two germline ends. Germline assignment: CDR1 SEHNR and CDR2 FQNEAQ (reference sequence). There are 17 residues in the CDR3. DNA for the CDR3: TGTGCCAGCAGCTTAGAGAGGAGGGAGCGGACCTACAATGAGCAGTTCTTC. Protein product: CASSLERRERTYNEQFF.

This clonotype has more than one count but fewer than ten. The rearrangement joins TRBV2 to TRBJ1-5; TRBD1 matches 7 bases. V shed 5 bases, J shed 4 bases, and the junction held 8 bases outside the gene matches. CDR1 is SNHLY, CDR2 FYNNEI, per germline. The CDR3 has 15 residues. CDR3 sequence: CASSMGQQRNQPQHF. The CDR3 nucleotides are TGTGCCAGCAGTATGGGACAGCAGAGGAATCAGCCCCAGCATTTT.

This clonotype was counted between two and nine times. The chain is built from TRBV28 and TRBJ2-3; perhaps TRBD2 as D (6 bases). V dropped 11 bases and J dropped 0 bases, with 15 bases sitting between them. The CDR3 extends over 14 amino acids. The germline gives CDR1 MDHEN, CDR2 SYDVKM. CDR3 DNA sequence: TGTGCCGGGTCCCAAGGAGGGAGCACAGATACGCAGTATTTT. This translates into CAGSQGGSTDTQYF.